These T cell receptor beta chains were read from a single sample in a study of cytomegalovirus exposure and HLA in healthy donors. Measured with immunoSEQ multiplex PCR; TCRdb has only the in-frame clones, and not every one. The sample includes 100,000 to 150,000 clones, about 9.1% of them seen just once. Sequenced sample: PBMCs. The receptors were gathered from a woman aged 35 to 49 in good health and CMV-seropositive. Both conserved end residues are part of each CDR3. The order of the fields is J gene, clone size, V gene, D gene, CDR3 protein, CDR3 DNA. The D gene is left open where the match is weak. Not every row has a clone size; where given, it reads once, few, many or a size class.

TRBJ1-2 | few | TRBV21-1 | - | CASSKATGEDNYGYTF | TGTGCCAGCAGCAAAGCGACAGGGGAGGATAACTATGGCTACACCTTC
TRBJ1-1 | - | TRBV6-6 | - | CASSVRAANTEAFF | TGTGCCAGCAGCGTGAGGGCGGCGAACACTGAAGCTTTCTTT
TRBJ1-1 | few | TRBV5-4 | - | CASNPGGGGTEAFF | TGTGCCAGCAACCCGGGGGGAGGTGGCACTGAAGCTTTCTTT
TRBJ2-1 | - | TRBV7-2 | TRBD2 | CASSPGGGDEQFF | TGTGCCAGCAGCCCCGGTGGGGGGGATGAGCAGTTCTTC
TRBJ1-6 | few | TRBV2 | - | CASSDGGSPLHF | TGTGCCAGCAGTGATGGAGGTTCACCCCTCCACTTT
TRBJ1-1 | - | TRBV6-4 | - | CASSASGRDTEAFF | TGTGCCAGCAGTGCCAGCGGTAGGGACACTGAAGCTTTCTTT
TRBJ1-1 | few | TRBV19 | TRBD1 | CASSPRQGINTEAFF | TGTGCCAGTAGTCCCCGACAGGGGATAAACACTGAAGCTTTCTTT
TRBJ1-5 | few | TRBV15 | TRBD1 | CATSYDRAGNQPQHF | TGTGCCACCAGCTACGACAGGGCGGGCAATCAGCCCCAGCATTTT
TRBJ2-1 | few | TRBV10-2 | - | CATTGPSYNEQFF | TGCGCCACCACAGGACCCTCCTACAATGAGCAGTTCTTC
TRBJ1-5 | few | TRBV19 | - | CASSIGENQPQHF | TGTGCCAGTAGTATCGGGGAGAACCAGCCCCAGCATTTT
TRBJ2-1 | - | TRBV7-2 | - | CASSSWTGLLGNEQFF | TGTGCCAGCAGCTCCTGGACGGGACTCTTGGGGAATGAGCAGTTCTTC
TRBJ1-2 | few | TRBV7-8 | TRBD1 | CASSRQGVGDGYTF | TGTGCCAGCAGCCGACAGGGGGTAGGGGATGGCTACACCTTC
TRBJ1-1 | - | TRBV5-6 | - | CASGLGRTGGAEAFF | TGTGCCAGCGGCTTAGGACGGACCGGGGGGGCGGAAGCTTTCTTT
TRBJ2-7 | - | TRBV5-1 | - | CASSLEGLLYEQYF | TGCGCCAGCAGCTTGGAGGGGCTCCTCTACGAGCAGTACTTC
TRBJ1-2 | - | TRBV5-1 | TRBD1 | CASSEQGDYGYTF | TGCGCCAGCAGCGAACAGGGGGACTATGGCTACACCTTC
TRBJ1-1 | few | TRBV9 | - | CASSVVRGQNTEAFF | TGTGCCAGCAGCGTAGTTCGGGGACAGAACACTGAAGCTTTCTTT
TRBJ1-2 | few | TRBV7-6 | - | CASSSKYGYGYTF | TGTGCCAGCAGCTCCAAATACGGCTATGGCTACACCTTC
TRBJ2-2 | few | TRBV9 | - | CASSVRDYTGELFF | TGTGCCAGCAGCGTCCGGGACTACACCGGGGAGCTGTTTTTT
TRBJ1-2 | few | TRBV5-1 | - | CASSWGDGYTF | TGCGCCAGCAGCTGGGGGGATGGCTACACCTTC
TRBJ1-2 | - | TRBV10-1 | - | CASSERQDGGYTF | TGCGCCAGCAGCGAAAGACAGGACGGCGGCTACACCTTC
TRBJ1-3 | - | TRBV5-1 | - | CASSFYGVAGNTIYF | TGCGCCAGCAGCTTCTACGGGGTTGCGGGAAACACCATATATTTT
TRBJ2-1 | - | TRBV5-1 | TRBD2 | CASSLLLAAYNEQFF | TGCGCCAGCAGCTTGTTGCTAGCGGCCTACAATGAGCAGTTCTTC
TRBJ1-2 | few | TRBV7-9 | - | CASSLGAGNYGYTF | TGTGCCAGCAGCTTAGGGGCAGGGAACTATGGCTACACCTTC
TRBJ1-2 | - | TRBV5-1 | TRBD1 | CASSFDWTGAGGYTF | TGCGCCAGCAGCTTCGACTGGACAGGGGCAGGCGGCTACACCTTC
TRBJ1-1 | - | TRBV6-5 | - | CASSYLWTGGSTEAFF | TGTGCCAGCAGTTACTTATGGACTGGCGGCAGCACTGAAGCTTTCTTT
TRBJ1-1 | - | TRBV5-4 | - | CASSLGVQRNTEAFF | TGTGCCAGCAGCTTGGGGGTACAGAGGAACACTGAAGCTTTCTTT
TRBJ2-2 | few | TRBV29-1 | - | CSLSSNTGELFF | TGCAGCCTAAGTTCGAACACCGGGGAGCTGTTTTTT